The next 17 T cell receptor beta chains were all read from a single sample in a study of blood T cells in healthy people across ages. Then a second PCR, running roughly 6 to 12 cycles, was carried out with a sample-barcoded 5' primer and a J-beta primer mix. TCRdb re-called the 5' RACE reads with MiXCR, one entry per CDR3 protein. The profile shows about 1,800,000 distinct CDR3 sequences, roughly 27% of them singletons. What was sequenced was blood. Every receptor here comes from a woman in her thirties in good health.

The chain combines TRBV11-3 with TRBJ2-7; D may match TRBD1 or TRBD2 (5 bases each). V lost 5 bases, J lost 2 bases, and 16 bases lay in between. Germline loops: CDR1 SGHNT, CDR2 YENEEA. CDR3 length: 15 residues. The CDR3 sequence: CASSPAGMGPYEQYF. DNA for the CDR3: TGTGCCAGCAGCCCCGCCGGAATGGGACCCTACGAGCAGTACTTC.

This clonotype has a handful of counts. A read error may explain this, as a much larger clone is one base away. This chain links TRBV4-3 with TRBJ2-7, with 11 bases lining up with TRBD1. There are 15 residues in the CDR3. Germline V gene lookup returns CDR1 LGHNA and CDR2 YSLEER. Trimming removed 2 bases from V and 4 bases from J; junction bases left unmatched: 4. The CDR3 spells CASSQKGQGGYEQYF. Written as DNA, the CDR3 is TGCGCCAGCAGCCAAAAGGGACAGGGGGGTTACGAGCAGTACTTC.

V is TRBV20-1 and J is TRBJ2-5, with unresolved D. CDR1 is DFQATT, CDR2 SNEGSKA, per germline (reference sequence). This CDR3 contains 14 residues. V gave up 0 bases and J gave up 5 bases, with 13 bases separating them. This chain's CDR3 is CSARDGVAGETQYF. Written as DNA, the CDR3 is TGCAGTGCTAGAGATGGGGTGGCCGGGGAGACCCAGTACTTC.

The CDR3 loop is CSAPLGSAGGNEQFF. CDR3 DNA: TGCAGTGCTCCGCTGGGGAGTGCGGGGGGGAATGAGCAGTTCTTC. The chain has TRBV20-1 and TRBJ2-1; 9 bases align to TRBD2. Germline CDR1 and CDR2: DFQATT and SNEGSKA (reference sequence). J gave up 7 bases and V 5 bases, and 12 bases lay outside the gene matches. The CDR3 loop spans 15 amino acids.

CDR3 sequence reads: CASSGAGTAFF. The CDR3, as DNA: TGTGCCAGCAGTGGGGCAGGGACCGCTTTCTTT. The chain links TRBV25-1 to TRBJ1-1; possible D gene TRBD1, 5 bases. Germline V gene sequence: CDR1 MGHDK, CDR2 SYGVNS. The CDR3 covers 11 residues. With 4 bases removed from V and 11 bases from J, the gap between germline ends came to 11 bases.

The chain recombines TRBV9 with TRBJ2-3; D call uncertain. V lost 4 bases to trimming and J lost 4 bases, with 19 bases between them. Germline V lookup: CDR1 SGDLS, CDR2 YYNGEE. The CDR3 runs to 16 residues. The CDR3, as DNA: TGTGCCAGCAGCCCTTTTCTGGACCTCACGTCAGATACGCAGTATTTT. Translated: CASSPFLDLTSDTQYF.

The CDR3 here is CASRRQTSGGRTDTQYF. CDR3 nucleotide sequence: TGTGCCAGCCGACGCCAGACGTCGGGAGGACGCACAGATACGCAGTATTTT. V usage is TRBV6-2 or TRBV6-3 and J usage is TRBJ2-3; the match to TRBD2 covers 7 bases. Germline values: CDR1 MNHEY, CDR2 SVGEGT. The CDR3 is 17 residues long. V was clipped by 8 bases and J by 1 base; unmatched bases: 15.

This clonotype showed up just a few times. DNA of the CDR3: TGTGCCAGCAGCTTAGGTGGGCCGGGGAGCAGGGAGCAGTACTTC. It codes for CASSLGGPGSREQYF. This chain joins TRBV13 and TRBJ2-5, with D perhaps assigned TRBD1 or TRBD2 (5 bases each). Germline V gene data show CDR1 as PRHDT and CDR2 as FYEKMQ (reference sequence). The germline V and J ends were trimmed by 0 bases and 11 bases, with 19 bases remaining between them. The CDR3 contains 15 residues.

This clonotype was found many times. CDR3 DNA: TGCAGCGGTGGGGATGAGCAGTTCTTC. Translation: CSGGDEQFF. The rearrangement joins TRBV29-1 to TRBJ2-1, with D unresolved. CDR1 is SQVTM and CDR2 is ANQGSEA in the germline V gene. This CDR3 has 9 residues. Deletions cut 7 bases from V and 8 bases from J, with 6 bases between.

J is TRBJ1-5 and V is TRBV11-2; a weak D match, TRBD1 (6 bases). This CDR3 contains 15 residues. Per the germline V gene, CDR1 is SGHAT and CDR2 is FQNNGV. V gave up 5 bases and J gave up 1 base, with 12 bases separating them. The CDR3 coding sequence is TGTGCCAGCAGCCAACAGGGTACAAGCAATCAGCCCCAGCATTTT. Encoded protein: CASSQQGTSNQPQHF.

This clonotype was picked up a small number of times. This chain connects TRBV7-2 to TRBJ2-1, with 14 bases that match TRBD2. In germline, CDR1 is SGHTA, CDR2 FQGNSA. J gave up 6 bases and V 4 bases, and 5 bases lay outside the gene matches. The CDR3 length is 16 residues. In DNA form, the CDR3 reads TGTGCCAGCAGCTCGCAGACTAGCGGGAGGGCCAATGAGCAGTTCTTC. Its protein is CASSSQTSGRANEQFF.

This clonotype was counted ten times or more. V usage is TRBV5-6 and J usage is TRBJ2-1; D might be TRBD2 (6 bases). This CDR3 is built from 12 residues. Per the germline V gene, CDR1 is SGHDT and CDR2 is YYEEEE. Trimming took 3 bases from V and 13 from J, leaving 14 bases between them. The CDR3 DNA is TGTGCCAGCAGCTGGAAAGGGACTTTACAGTTCTTC. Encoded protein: CASSWKGTLQFF.

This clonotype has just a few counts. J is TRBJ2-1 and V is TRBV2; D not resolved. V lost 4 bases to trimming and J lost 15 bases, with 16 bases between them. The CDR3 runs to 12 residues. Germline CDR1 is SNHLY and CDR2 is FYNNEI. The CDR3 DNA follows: TGTGCCAGCAGTGCTCTAGACCCTGCCTTGTTCTTC. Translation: CASSALDPALFF.

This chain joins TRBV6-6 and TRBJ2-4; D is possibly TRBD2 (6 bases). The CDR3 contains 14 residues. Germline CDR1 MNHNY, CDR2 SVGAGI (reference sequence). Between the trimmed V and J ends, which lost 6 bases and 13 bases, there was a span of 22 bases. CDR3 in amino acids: CASRATRNRDEQYF. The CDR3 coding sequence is TGTGCCAGCAGGGCGACTAGGAATCGAGATGAGCAGTACTTC.

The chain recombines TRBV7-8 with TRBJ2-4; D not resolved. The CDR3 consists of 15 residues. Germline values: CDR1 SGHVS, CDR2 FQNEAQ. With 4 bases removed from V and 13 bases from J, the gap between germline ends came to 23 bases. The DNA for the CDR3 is TGTGCCAGCAGCTCTTCCAGGAGTTCCGTCCACGGGCAGTACTTC. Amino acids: CASSSSRSSVHGQYF.

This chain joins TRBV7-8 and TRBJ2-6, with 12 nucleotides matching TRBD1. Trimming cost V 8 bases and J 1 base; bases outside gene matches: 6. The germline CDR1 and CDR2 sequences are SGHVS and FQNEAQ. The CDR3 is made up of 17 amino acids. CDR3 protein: CASGRGQGASGANVLTF. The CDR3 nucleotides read TGTGCCAGCGGGAGGGGACAGGGGGCATCTGGGGCCAACGTCCTGACTTTC. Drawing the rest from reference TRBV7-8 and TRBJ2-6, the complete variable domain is GAGVSQSPRYKVAKRGQDVALRCDPISGHVSLFWYQQALGQGPEFLTYFQNEAQLDKSGLPSDRFFAERPEGSVSTLKIQRTQQEDSAVYLCASGRGQGASGANVLTFGAGSRLTVL.

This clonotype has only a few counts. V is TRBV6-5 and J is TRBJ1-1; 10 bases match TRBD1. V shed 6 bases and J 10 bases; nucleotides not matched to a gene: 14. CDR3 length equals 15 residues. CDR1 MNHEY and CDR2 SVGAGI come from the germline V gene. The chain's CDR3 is CASRTSRDRGRRAFF. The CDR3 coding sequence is TGTGCCAGCAGAACCTCTAGAGACAGGGGGCGCCGAGCTTTCTTT.